These 10 T cell receptor beta chains were sequenced from one sample in a study of vaccination and CD4 T cells after COVID-19. With the Oncomine TCR Beta short-read assay, DNA from cultured CD4+ T cells was sequenced. One entry per CDR3 protein results from TCRdb running MiXCR on the PCR reads. The table lists roughly 11,000 distinct CDR3 sequences, roughly three fifths of them singletons. Their target antigens are unknown. Treatment: roughly 11-day PBMC culture with coronavirus spike peptide pools or control peptides (ViraFEST assay). The specimen was CD4+ T cells from blood, cultured in vitro. These receptor sequences come from a human donor who had recovered from COVID-19.

The gene calls are TRBV10-3 and TRBJ2-1; the D gene is possibly TRBD2 (7 bases). The CDR3 runs 14 residues. Trimming took off 0 bases at V and 6 bases at J, with 9 bases between the two ends. Germline V gene data show CDR1 as ENHRY and CDR2 as SYGVKD. The CDR3 spells CAISESRGGNEQFF. DNA for the CDR3: TGTGCCATCAGTGAGTCGAGGGGGGGCAATGAGCAGTTCTTC.

V usage is TRBV14 and J usage is TRBJ1-1, with unresolved D. This CDR3 is 15 amino acids long. V shed 4 bases and J shed 11 bases, with 23 bases lying between them. Germline CDR1 is SGHDN and CDR2 is FVKESK. In nucleotides, the CDR3 is TGTGCCAGCAGCCCACATATAGGAAGGTTGAGGCGGGCTTTCTTT. It encodes CASSPHIGRLRRAFF.

This clonotype is labeled medium-sized (0.01 to 0.1%). The chain recombines TRBV7-9 with TRBJ2-7; D tentatively fits TRBD1 or TRBD2 (5 bases each). Germline V CDR1 and CDR2: SEHNR, FQNEAQ (reference sequence). V lost 5 bases and J lost 5, with 16 bases in between. This CDR3 is 14 amino acids long. DNA of the CDR3: TGTGCCAGCAGCCCCGGGACCGACCACGACGAGCAGTACTTC. Protein product: CASSPGTDHDEQYF. The entire variable domain, with the rest obtained from reference TRBV7-9 and TRBJ2-7, is as follows: DTGVSQNPRHKITKRGQNVTFRCDPISEHNRLYWYRQTLGQGPEFLTYFQNEAQLEKSRLLSDRFSAERPKGSFSTLEIQRTEQGDSAMYLCASSPGTDHDEQYFGPGTRLTVT.

The J gene is TRBJ1-4, the V gene TRBV20-1, with D maybe TRBD1 (5 bases). The CDR3 is 13 residues long. The germline V and J ends were trimmed by 3 bases and 3 bases, with 8 bases remaining between them. CDR1 is DFQATT, CDR2 SNEGSKA, per germline (reference sequence). CDR3 in amino acids: CSASARANEKLFF. As DNA, the CDR3 is TGCAGTGCTAGCGCCAGGGCTAATGAAAAACTGTTTTTT.

The sample holds a few counts of this clonotype. V usage is TRBV28 and J usage is TRBJ1-2; D not certain. This CDR3 is 13 amino acids long. Per germline, CDR1 MDHEN and CDR2 SYDVKM. V lost 6 bases to trimming and J lost 3 bases, with 11 bases between them. The CDR3: CASRYQTDYGYTF. The CDR3 nucleotides read TGTGCCAGCAGGTATCAGACCGACTATGGCTACACCTTC.

The chain has TRBV18 and TRBJ1-1; D uncertain. Trimming cost V 6 bases and J 5 bases, with 19 bases left between them. The CDR3 length is 15 residues. In germline, CDR1 is KGHSH, CDR2 LQKENI. CDR3: CASSFLAESSTEAFF. CDR3 coding DNA: TGTGCCAGCTCCTTCCTCGCCGAATCGAGTACTGAAGCTTTCTTT.

This clonotype appeared a few times. This sequence joins TRBV19 and TRBJ1-1; D is perhaps TRBD1 (5 bases). V was shortened by 5 bases and J by 7 bases, with 11 bases between the two germline ends. This CDR3 has 12 amino acids. CDR1 and CDR2 (germline): LNHDA, SQIVND (reference sequence). The CDR3 DNA reads TGTGCCAGTAGTCACCGGGACGGTGAAGCTTTCTTT. It codes for CASSHRDGEAFF.

The chain employs TRBV27 and TRBJ2-3, with D perhaps TRBD1 or TRBD2 (6 bases each). Deletions cut 7 bases from V and 3 bases from J, with 11 bases between. The CDR3 runs to 13 residues. Germline lookup yields CDR1 MNHEY and CDR2 SMNVEV (reference sequence). The CDR3 DNA is TGTGCCAGCACGGGGGCTGGGACAGATACGCAGTATTTT. Protein product: CASTGAGTDTQYF.

J is TRBJ1-1 and V is TRBV20-1; D is undetermined. V was shortened by 6 bases and J by 1 base, with 12 bases between the two germline ends. CDR1 and CDR2 from the germline V gene are DFQATT and SNEGSKA (reference sequence). The length of the CDR3 is 13 residues. The CDR3 bases are TGCAGTGCGCCCCAGGCCGCGAACACTGAAGCTTTCTTT. Translated: CSAPQAANTEAFF.

V is TRBV7-2 and J is TRBJ1-5; D unresolved. The ends were cut back, 3 bases at V and 2 bases at J, with 8 bases in the middle. The CDR3 is 14 amino acids. Germline loops: CDR1 SGHTA, CDR2 FQGNSA. The CDR3 loop reads CASSFGEGNQPQHF. DNA for the CDR3: TGTGCCAGCAGCTTCGGAGAGGGCAATCAGCCCCAGCATTTT.